The 14 T cell receptor beta chains given below trace back to one sample, sequenced in a study of early T cells in non-severe SARS-CoV-2 infection. TCRdb re-called the 5' RACE reads with MiXCR, one entry per CDR3 protein. This table has roughly 70,000 distinct CDR3 sequences, around 21% appearing once. The sequenced sample was whole blood, obtained at baseline. Receptors originate from an adult who was a healthcare worker with PCR-confirmed SARS-CoV-2 infection or an uninfected control (not recorded which).

The chain combines TRBV2 with TRBJ2-7; 7 bases are a match to TRBD2. This CDR3 is built from 13 residues. Germline V lookup: CDR1 SNHLY, CDR2 FYNNEI. V dropped 6 bases and J dropped 5; count of bases not matched to a gene: 7. The CDR3 nucleotides are TGTGCCAGCAGAATGGGAGCGGGAAACGAGCAGTACTTC. It specifies CASRMGAGNEQYF.

This clonotype was observed at least ten times. Here the CDR3 DNA reads TGTGCCAGCTCACGTTATCGACAGGGGATCTACGAGCAGTACTTC. Amino acids: CASSRYRQGIYEQYF. The chain uses TRBV18 and TRBJ2-7; 8 bases are shared with TRBD1. V was pared by 4 bases and J by 3 bases, with 8 bases of the junction left unmatched. Germline V gene lookup returns CDR1 KGHSH and CDR2 LQKENI. This CDR3 contains 15 residues. Full variable domain (outside the CDR3, taken from reference TRBV18 and TRBJ2-7): NAGVMQNPRHLVRRRGQEARLRCSPMKGHSHVYWYRQLPEEGLKFMVYLQKENIIDESGMPKERFSAEFPKEGPSILRIQQVVRGDSAAYFCASSRYRQGIYEQYFGPGTRLTVT.

The chain employs TRBV5-1 and TRBJ2-5; 9 bases are a match to TRBD2. Germline-derived CDR1 and CDR2 are SGHRS and YFSETQ. The CDR3 length is 15 residues. The V gene end was trimmed by 4 bases and the J gene end by 4 bases; junction bases not matched to a gene: 8. In DNA, the CDR3 is TGCGCCAGCAGCCATGGGACTAGCATAGGAGAGACCCAGTACTTC. Translating gives CASSHGTSIGETQYF.

The J gene is TRBJ2-7, the V gene TRBV7-9; 7 nucleotides line up with TRBD1. Germline CDR1 is SEHNR and CDR2 is FQNEAQ (reference sequence). This CDR3 has 15 residues. After removal of 2 bases from V and 2 bases from J, the junction contained 6 bases not matched to a gene. CDR3 residues: CASSLLGQGAYEQYF. The CDR3 coding sequence is TGTGCCAGCAGCTTATTGGGGCAGGGGGCCTACGAGCAGTACTTC.

J is TRBJ2-5 and V is TRBV27; possible D gene TRBD1, 6 bases. The CDR3 consists of 16 residues. CDR1 MNHEY and CDR2 SMNVEV come from the germline V gene (reference sequence). V was shortened by 2 bases and J by 1 base, with 14 bases between the two germline ends. CDR3 loop: CASSLTYRQAQETQYF. The DNA of the CDR3 is TGTGCCAGCAGTTTAACCTACCGACAGGCCCAAGAGACCCAGTACTTC.

The chain has TRBV7-3 and TRBJ2-1, with 10 nucleotides matching TRBD2. V shed 3 bases, J shed 5 bases, and the junction held 13 bases outside the gene matches. Germline CDR1 reads SGHTA; CDR2 reads FQGTGA. CDR3 size: 18 residues. Here the CDR3 DNA reads TGTGCCAGCAGCTTCGGAACCATAGCGGGGGGACGACACAATGAGCAGTTCTTC. As protein: CASSFGTIAGGRHNEQFF. The full variable domain, rest sourced from reference TRBV7-3 and TRBJ2-1, is GAGVSQTPSNKVTEKGKYVELRCDPISGHTALYWYRQSLGQGPEFLIYFQGTGAADDSGLPNDRFFAVRPEGSVSTLKIQRTERGDSAVYLCASSFGTIAGGRHNEQFFGPGTRLTVL.

This clonotype was seen a handful of times. The V gene is TRBV5-1, the J gene TRBJ1-2, with unresolved D. This CDR3 contains 14 residues. Germline V CDR1 and CDR2: SGHRS, YFSETQ. V was clipped by 4 bases and J by 0 bases, with 10 bases between them. In DNA form, the CDR3 reads TGCGCCAGCAGCCAAGACGGAGCTAACTATGGCTACACCTTC. Amino acid sequence: CASSQDGANYGYTF.

This clonotype was observed a few times. The chain couples TRBV3-1 to TRBJ2-6, with 8 bases that match TRBD1. Germline V lookup: CDR1 LGHDT, CDR2 YNNKEL (reference sequence). The length of the CDR3 is 18 residues. Trimming at V came to 4 bases and at J to 1 base, leaving 9 bases not matched to a gene. This CDR3 is CASSPRQGRESGANVLTF. CDR3 coding DNA: TGTGCCAGCAGCCCGAGACAGGGGAGAGAGTCTGGGGCCAACGTCCTGACTTTC.

This clonotype was recorded at least ten times. This chain links TRBV5-1 with TRBJ2-7, with D unresolved. CDR1 and CDR2 (germline): SGHRS, YFSETQ. The V and J ends lost 5 bases and 6 bases respectively, with 9 bases between them. This CDR3 is 11 amino acids long. The CDR3 is CASSIDSEQYF. For the CDR3, the DNA is TGCGCCAGCAGTATCGATTCCGAGCAGTACTTC.

The V gene is TRBV19, the J gene TRBJ1-2, with 7 bases identical to TRBD1. J gave up 8 bases and V 4 bases, and 4 bases lay outside the gene matches. The CDR3 covers 12 residues. CDR1 is LNHDA and CDR2 is SQIVND in the germline V gene (reference sequence). Written as DNA, the CDR3 is TGTGCCAGTAGTACCTGGGACAGCGGCTACACCTTC. Encoded protein: CASSTWDSGYTF.

The CDR3 coding sequence is TGTGCCAGCAGCCGACAGGGGGCGGGAAAAAACATTCAGTACTTC. Translated: CASSRQGAGKNIQYF. The chain joins TRBV6-6 to TRBJ2-4; 10 bases fit TRBD1. Germline CDR1 MNHNY, CDR2 SVGAGI (reference sequence). The CDR3 is made up of 15 amino acids. Trimming took 6 bases from V and 4 from J; bases not matched to a gene: 6.

For this clonotype: This may be a read error, as it is one base from a much larger clone. This rearrangement joins TRBV6-5 to TRBJ2-4; D might be TRBD1 or TRBD2, each matching 5 bases. In germline, CDR1 is MNHEY, CDR2 SVGAGI. CDR3 size: 17 residues. The CDR3 coding sequence is TGTGCCAGCAGTTACCCAGCTTTTCCGAGGGGCAAAAACATTCGGTACTTC. Residues: CASSYPAFPRGKNIRYF.

The chain is built from TRBV6-1 and TRBJ1-2; perhaps TRBD1 as D (5 bases). The CDR3 extends over 15 amino acids. CDR1 is MNHNS and CDR2 is SASEGT in the germline V gene. V was trimmed by 6 bases and J by 4 bases, leaving 18 bases between them. The CDR3 region has the DNA TGTGCCAGCAGCGTGGGGCCGGGAGACTTCTATGGCTACACCTTC. It codes for CASSVGPGDFYGYTF.

V gene TRBV27 combines with J gene TRBJ2-5; D perhaps matches TRBD1 (5 bases). Trimming removed 4 bases from V and 7 bases from J, with 13 bases in between. The germline gives CDR1 MNHEY, CDR2 SMNVEV (reference sequence). The CDR3 is 13 amino acids. The DNA of the CDR3 is TGTGCCAGCAGTTCGACAGCCTGGGGGACCCAGTACTTC. Translating gives CASSSTAWGTQYF.